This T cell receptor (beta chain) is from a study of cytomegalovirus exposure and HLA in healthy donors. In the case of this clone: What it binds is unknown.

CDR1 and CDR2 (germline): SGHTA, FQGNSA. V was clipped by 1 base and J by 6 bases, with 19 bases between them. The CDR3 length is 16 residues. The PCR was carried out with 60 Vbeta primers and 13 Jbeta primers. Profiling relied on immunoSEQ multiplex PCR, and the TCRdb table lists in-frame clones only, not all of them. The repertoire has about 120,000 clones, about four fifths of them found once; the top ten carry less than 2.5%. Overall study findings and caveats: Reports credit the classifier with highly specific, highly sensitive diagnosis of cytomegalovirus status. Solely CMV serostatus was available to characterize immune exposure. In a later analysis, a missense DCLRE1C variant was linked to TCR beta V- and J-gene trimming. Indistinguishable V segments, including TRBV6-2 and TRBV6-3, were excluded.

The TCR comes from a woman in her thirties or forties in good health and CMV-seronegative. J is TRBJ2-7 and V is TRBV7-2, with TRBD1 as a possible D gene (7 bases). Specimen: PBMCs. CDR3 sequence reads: CASSLVAVAGGIEQYF. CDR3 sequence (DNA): TGTGCCAGCAGCTTAGTTGCAGTGGCAGGGGGGATCGAGCAGTACTTC.